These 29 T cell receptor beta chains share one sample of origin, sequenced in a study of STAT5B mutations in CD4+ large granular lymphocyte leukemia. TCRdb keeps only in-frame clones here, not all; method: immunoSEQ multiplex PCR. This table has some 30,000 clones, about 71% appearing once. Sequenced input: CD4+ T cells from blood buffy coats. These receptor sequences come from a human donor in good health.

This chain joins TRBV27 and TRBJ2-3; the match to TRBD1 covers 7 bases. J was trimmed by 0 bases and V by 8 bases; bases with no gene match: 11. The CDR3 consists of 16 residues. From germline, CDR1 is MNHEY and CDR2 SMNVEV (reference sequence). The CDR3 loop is CASGSQDRFSTDTQYF. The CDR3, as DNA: TGTGCCAGCGGCTCACAGGACAGGTTCAGCACAGATACGCAGTATTTT.

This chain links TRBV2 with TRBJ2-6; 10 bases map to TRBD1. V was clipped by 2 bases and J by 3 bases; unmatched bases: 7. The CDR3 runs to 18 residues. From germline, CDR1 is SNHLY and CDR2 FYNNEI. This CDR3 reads CASSEYGTGVGGANVLTF. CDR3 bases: TGTGCCAGCAGTGAATACGGGACAGGGGTAGGTGGGGCCAACGTCCTGACTTTC.

CDR3: CASSSDGGAWTGELFF. For the CDR3, the DNA is TGTGCCAGCTCTTCGGACGGGGGGGCCTGGACCGGGGAGCTGTTTTTT. The rearrangement uses TRBV4-2 and TRBJ2-2, with 8 bases aligning to TRBD2. Germline V gene sequence: CDR1 LGHNA, CDR2 YNFKEQ. Trimming at V came to 8 bases and at J to 5 bases, leaving 13 bases not matched to a gene. The CDR3 is 16 amino acids.

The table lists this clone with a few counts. The DNA for the CDR3 is TGTGCCAGCAGCGCCGTTCAGGGGAATGAGCAGTTCTTC. Translated: CASSAVQGNEQFF. The rearrangement links TRBV6-5 to TRBJ2-1; D may be TRBD1 (6 bases). The CDR3 sequence is 13 residues long. V gave up 6 bases and J gave up 7 bases, with 13 bases separating them. Per germline, CDR1 MNHEY and CDR2 SVGAGI.

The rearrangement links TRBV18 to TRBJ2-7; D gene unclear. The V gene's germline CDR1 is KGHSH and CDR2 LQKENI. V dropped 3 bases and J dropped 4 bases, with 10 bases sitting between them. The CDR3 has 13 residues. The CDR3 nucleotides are TGTGCCAGCTCACCTGGCGCGGCATACGAGCAGTACTTC. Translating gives CASSPGAAYEQYF.

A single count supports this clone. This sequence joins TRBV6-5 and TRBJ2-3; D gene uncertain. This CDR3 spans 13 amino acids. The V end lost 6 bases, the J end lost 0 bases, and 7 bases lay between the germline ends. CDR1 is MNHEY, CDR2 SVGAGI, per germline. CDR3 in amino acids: CASRLSSTDTQYF. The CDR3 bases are TGTGCCAGCAGGCTGAGTAGCACAGATACGCAGTATTTT.

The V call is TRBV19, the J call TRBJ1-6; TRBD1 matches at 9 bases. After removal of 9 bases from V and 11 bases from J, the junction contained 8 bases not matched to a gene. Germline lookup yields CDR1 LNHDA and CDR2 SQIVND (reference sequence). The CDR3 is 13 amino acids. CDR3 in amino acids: CASSGTGQAPLHF. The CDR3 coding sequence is TGTGCCAGCTCCGGGACAGGGCAGGCACCCCTCCACTTT.

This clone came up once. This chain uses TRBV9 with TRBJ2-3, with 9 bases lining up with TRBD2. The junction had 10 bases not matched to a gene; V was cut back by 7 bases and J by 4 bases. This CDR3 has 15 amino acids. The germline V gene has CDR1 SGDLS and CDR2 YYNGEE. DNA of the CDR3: TGTGCCAGCTCCCAGCGACTAGCGGAGCCAGATACGCAGTATTTT. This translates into CASSQRLAEPDTQYF.

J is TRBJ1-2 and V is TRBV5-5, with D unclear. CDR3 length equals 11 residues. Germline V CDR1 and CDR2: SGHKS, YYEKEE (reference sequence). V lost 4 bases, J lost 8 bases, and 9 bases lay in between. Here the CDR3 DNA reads TGTGCCAGCAGCCGTACCAGGGGCTACACCTTC. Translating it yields CASSRTRGYTF.

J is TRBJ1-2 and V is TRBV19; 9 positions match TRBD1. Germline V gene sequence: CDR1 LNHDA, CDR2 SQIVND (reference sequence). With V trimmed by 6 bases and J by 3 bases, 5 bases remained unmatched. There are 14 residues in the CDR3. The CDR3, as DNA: TGTGCCAGTAGCCCCGGGACAGGGTACTATGGCTACACCTTC. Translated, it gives CASSPGTGYYGYTF. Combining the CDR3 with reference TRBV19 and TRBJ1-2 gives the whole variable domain DGGITQSPKYLFRKEGQNVTLSCEQNLNHDAMYWYRQDPGQGLRLIYYSQIVNDFQKGDIAEGYSVSREKKESFPLTVTSAQKNPTAFYLCASSPGTGYYGYTFGSGTRLTVV.

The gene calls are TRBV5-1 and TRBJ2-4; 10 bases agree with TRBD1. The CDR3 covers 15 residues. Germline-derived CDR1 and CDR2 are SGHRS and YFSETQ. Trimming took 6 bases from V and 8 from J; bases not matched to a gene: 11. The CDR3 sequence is CASTEGTGVLDIQYF. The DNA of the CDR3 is TGCGCCAGCACCGAGGGGACAGGGGTTTTGGACATTCAGTACTTC.

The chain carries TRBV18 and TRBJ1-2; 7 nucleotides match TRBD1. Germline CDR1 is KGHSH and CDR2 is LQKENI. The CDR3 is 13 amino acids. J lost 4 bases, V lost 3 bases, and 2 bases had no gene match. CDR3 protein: CASSPDRVYGYTF. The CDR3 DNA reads TGTGCCAGCTCACCCGACAGGGTCTATGGCTACACCTTC.

For the CDR3, the DNA is TGTGCCAGCATCGGACAGTCACTTTATAATTCACCCCTCCACTTT. Translated, it gives CASIGQSLYNSPLHF. The V and J genes are TRBV28 and TRBJ1-6; TRBD1 might be the D (6 bases). CDR1 is MDHEN and CDR2 is SYDVKM in the germline V gene. This CDR3 region has 15 residues. Trimming left V 7 bases short and J 4 bases short, with 14 bases between.

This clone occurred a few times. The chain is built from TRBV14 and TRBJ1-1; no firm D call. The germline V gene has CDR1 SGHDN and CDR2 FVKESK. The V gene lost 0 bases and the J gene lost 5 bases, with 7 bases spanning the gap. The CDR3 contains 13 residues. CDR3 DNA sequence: TGTGCCAGCAGCCAAGATCTCGGGACTGAAGCTTTCTTT. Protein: CASSQDLGTEAFF. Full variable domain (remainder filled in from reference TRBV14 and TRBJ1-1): EAGVTQFPSHSVIEKGQTVTLRCDPISGHDNLYWYRRVMGKEIKFLLHFVKESKQDESGMPNNRFLAERTGGTYSTLKVQPAELEDSGVYFCASSQDLGTEAFFGQGTRLTVV.

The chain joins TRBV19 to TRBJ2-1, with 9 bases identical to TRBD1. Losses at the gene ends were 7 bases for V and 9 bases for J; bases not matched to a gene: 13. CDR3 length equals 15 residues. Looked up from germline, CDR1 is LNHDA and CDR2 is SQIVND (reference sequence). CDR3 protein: CASKRVWTGAIEQFF. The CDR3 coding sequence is TGTGCCAGTAAAAGGGTTTGGACAGGGGCCATTGAGCAGTTCTTC.

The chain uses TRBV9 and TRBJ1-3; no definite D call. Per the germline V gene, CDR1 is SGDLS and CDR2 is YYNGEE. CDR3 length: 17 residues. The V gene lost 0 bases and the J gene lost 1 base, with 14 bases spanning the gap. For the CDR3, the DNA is TGTGCCAGCAGCGTAGGGGGTAGCGGGCTATCTGGAAACACCATATATTTT. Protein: CASSVGGSGLSGNTIYF.

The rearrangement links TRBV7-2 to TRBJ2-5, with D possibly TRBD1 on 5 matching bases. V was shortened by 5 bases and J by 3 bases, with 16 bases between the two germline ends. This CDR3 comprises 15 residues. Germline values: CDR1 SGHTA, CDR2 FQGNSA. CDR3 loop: CASSPQEGRKETQYF. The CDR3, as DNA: TGTGCCAGCAGCCCACAGGAAGGCAGGAAAGAGACCCAGTACTTC.

CDR3 sequence: CASSYSNTESTGELFF. CDR3 nucleotides: TGTGCCAGCAGTTACTCGAACACCGAAAGCACCGGGGAGCTGTTTTTT. The chain joins TRBV6-6 to TRBJ2-2; D is uncertain. Germline CDR1 is MNHNY and CDR2 is SVGAGI (reference sequence). V was clipped by 0 bases and J by 4 bases, with 12 bases between them. The CDR3 is made up of 16 amino acids.

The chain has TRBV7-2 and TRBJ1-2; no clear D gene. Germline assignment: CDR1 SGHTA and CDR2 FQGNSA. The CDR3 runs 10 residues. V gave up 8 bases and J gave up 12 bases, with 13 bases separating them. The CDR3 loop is CASSRGGHTF. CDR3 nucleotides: TGTGCCAGCTCGAGAGGCGGCCACACCTTC.

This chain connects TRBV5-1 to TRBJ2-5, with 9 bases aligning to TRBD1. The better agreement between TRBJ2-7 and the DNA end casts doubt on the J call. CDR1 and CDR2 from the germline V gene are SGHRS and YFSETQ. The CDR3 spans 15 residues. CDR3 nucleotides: TGCGCCAGCAGCTTGGACTGGGACAGGGCCTACGAGCAGTACTTC. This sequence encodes CASSLDWDRAYEQYF.

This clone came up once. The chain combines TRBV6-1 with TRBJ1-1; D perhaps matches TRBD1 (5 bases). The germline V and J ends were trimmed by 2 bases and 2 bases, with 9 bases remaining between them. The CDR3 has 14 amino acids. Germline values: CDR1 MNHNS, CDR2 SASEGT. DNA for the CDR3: TGTGCCAGCAGTGAATTGGGGGGAAACACTGAAGCTTTCTTT. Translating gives CASSELGGNTEAFF.

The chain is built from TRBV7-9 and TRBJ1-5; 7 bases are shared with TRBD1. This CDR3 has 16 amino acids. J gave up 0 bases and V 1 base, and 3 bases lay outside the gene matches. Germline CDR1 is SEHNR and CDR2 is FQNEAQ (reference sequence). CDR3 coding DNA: TGTGCCAGCAGCTTAGAAGGGGGCGATAGCAATCAGCCCCAGCATTTT. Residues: CASSLEGGDSNQPQHF.

The CDR3 nucleotides are TGTGCCAGCAGTTTACTACAGGGGGCGTCGGGCGAGCAGTACTTC. This translates into CASSLLQGASGEQYF. The chain employs TRBV27 and TRBJ2-7, with 9 nucleotides matching TRBD1. Germline V gives CDR1 MNHEY, CDR2 SMNVEV (reference sequence). V lost 2 bases and J lost 6; bases outside the gene matches: 8. This CDR3 comprises 15 residues.

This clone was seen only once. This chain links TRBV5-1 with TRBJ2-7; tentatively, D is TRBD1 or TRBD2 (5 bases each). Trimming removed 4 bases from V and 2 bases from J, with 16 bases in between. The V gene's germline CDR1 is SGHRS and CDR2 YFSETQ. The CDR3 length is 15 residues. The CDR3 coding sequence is TGCGCCAGCAGCCCAAGGGGAGCTCCCCCCTACGAGCAGTACTTC. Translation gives CASSPRGAPPYEQYF.

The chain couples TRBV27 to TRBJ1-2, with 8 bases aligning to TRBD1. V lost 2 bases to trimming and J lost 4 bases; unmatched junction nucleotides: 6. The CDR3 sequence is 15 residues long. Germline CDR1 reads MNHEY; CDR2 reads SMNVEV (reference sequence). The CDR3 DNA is TGTGCCAGCAGTTTAATGGCAGGGGGCAGCTATGGCTACACCTTC. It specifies CASSLMAGGSYGYTF.

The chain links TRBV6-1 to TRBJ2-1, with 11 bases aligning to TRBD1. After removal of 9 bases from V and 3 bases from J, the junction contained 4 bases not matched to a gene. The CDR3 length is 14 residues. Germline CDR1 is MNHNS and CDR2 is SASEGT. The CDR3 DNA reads TGTGCCAGTGGGACAGGGGGGAACTACAATGAGCAGTTCTTC. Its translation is CASGTGGNYNEQFF.

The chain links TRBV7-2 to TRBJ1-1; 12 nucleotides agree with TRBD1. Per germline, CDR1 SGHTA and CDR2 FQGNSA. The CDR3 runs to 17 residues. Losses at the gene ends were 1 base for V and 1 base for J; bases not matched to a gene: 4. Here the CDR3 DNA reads TGTGCCAGCAGCTTAGGGGGACAGGGGGCGGGGAACACTGAAGCTTTCTTT. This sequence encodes CASSLGGQGAGNTEAFF.

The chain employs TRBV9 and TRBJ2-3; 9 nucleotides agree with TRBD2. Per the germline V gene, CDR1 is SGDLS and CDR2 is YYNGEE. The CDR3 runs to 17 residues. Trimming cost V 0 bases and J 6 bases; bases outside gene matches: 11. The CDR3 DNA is TGTGCCAGCAGCGTAGACCCTAGCGGGGCCACGGTCGATACGCAGTATTTT. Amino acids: CASSVDPSGATVDTQYF.

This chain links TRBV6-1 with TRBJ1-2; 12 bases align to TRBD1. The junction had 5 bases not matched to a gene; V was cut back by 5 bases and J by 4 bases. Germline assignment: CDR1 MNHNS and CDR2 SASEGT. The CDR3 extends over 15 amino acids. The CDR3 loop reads CASSPGTGGFYGYTF. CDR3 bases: TGTGCCAGCAGTCCAGGGACAGGGGGCTTCTATGGCTACACCTTC.